This T cell receptor (beta chain) was captured by sequencing in a study of T cell responses to AZD1222 COVID-19 vaccine. Findings of the study overall: Spike-specific TCR breadth and depth both grew after two AZD1222 doses. Spike was spanned by vaccine-associated CD4 TCRs, with dominance at 160-218 and 743-854. AZD1222 recipients seropositive at baseline numbered only 5 to 7. Most donors were white British and more were female, and clonal diversity was possibly underestimated.

V dropped 4 bases and J dropped 1 base, with 10 bases sitting between them. The CDR3 covers 14 residues. In germline, CDR1 is MNHEY, CDR2 SVGAGI. The protocol was immunoSEQ multiplex PCR, while the TCRdb copy is restricted to in-frame clones and leaves out a portion. The repertoire consists of approximately 100,000 clones, with nearly 90% occurring once and the leading ten covering 2% to 3%. Regarding this clone: Its antigen is not known.

The V gene is TRBV6-5, the J gene TRBJ1-2; D call uncertain. The input for sequencing was peripheral blood, taken 28 days after the second AZD1222 dose. The receptor's source is an adult who received the AZD1222 COVID-19 vaccine. The CDR3: CASSFTKFNYGYTF. The DNA for the CDR3 is TGTGCCAGCAGTTTCACAAAATTTAACTATGGCTACACCTTC.